Here is one T cell receptor (beta chain) with its context. Its cognate antigen is unknown. These data originate in a study of cytotoxic CD8 clonotypes in ibrutinib-treated CLL. Study-level findings and limits: Baseline clonality, above age-matched healthy donor levels, tracked circulating CD8+ T-cell counts. At ibrutinib response, clonality increased, and at progression it declined back toward baseline. The public clonotypes identified were infrequent and showed contraction or stability on treatment.

From cryopreserved PBMCs came roughly 2 micrograms of genomic DNA used for TCR beta libraries. Measured with immunoSEQ multiplex PCR; TCRdb has only the in-frame clones, and not every one. The sample lists more than 300,000 clones; 80% were seen once. Between the trimmed V and J ends, which lost 6 bases and 1 base, there was a span of 12 bases. Germline CDR1 KGHSH, CDR2 LQKENI. This CDR3 is 14 amino acids long. The TCR sequence derives from a human donor with chronic lymphocytic leukemia. The specimen was PBMCs, collected before ibrutinib treatment. The chain carries TRBV18 and TRBJ1-1, with a weak D call TRBD1 (6 bases). CDR3 region: CASSRHRENTEAFF. Written as DNA, the CDR3 is TGTGCCAGCTCGCGACACAGGGAGAACACTGAAGCTTTCTTT.